This T cell receptor beta chain was captured in a study of T-cell reconstitution after alpha-beta-depleted transplantation in children. V gave up 1 base and J gave up 2 bases, with 3 bases separating them. The CDR3 totals 12 residues. Germline V gives CDR1 KGHSH, CDR2 LQKENI. Library preparation (for TCRbeta) was performed with unique molecular identifiers. TCRdb used MiXCR to reprocess the PCR reads, holding one entry per CDR3 protein. The table shows some 500,000 distinct CDR3 sequences, with approximately 16% occurring only once. This clonotype was seen ten or more times. This chain links TRBV18 with TRBJ2-7, with no clear D. The source was PBMCs from the stem cell graft donor, collected from the stem cell graft. This TCR derives from a human donor who donated a stem cell graft to a child with acute lymphoblastic leukemia. Written as DNA, the CDR3 is TGTGCCAGCTCACCACTGACCTACGAGCAGTACTTC. Translated: CASSPLTYEQYF.